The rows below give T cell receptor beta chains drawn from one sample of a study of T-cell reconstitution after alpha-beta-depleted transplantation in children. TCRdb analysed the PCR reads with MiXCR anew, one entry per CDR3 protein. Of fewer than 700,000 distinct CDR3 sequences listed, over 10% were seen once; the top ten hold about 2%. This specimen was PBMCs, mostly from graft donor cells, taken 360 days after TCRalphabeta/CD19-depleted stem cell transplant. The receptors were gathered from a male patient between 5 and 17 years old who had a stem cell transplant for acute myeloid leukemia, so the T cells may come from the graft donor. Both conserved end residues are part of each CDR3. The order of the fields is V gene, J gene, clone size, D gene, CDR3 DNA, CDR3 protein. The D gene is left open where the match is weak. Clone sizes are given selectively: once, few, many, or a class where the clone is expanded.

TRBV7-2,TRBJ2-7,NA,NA,TGTGCCAGCAGCTTGGGCGGAGAACGGGGGTACTTC,CASSLGGERGYF
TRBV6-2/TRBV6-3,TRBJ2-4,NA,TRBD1,TGTGCCAGCAGTTACTCGAGGGGACAGCTTTTAGCCAAAAACATTCAGTACTTC,CASSYSRGQLLAKNIQYF
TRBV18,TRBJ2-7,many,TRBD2,TGTGCCAGCTCCGACTTAGCGGGAGTCTACGAGCAGTACTTC,CASSDLAGVYEQYF
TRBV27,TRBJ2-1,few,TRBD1,TGTGCCAGCACCCCGGGACAGAGTTACAATGAGCAGTTCTTC,CASTPGQSYNEQFF
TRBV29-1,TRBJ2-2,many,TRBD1,TGCAGCGTCCGAAGTGACAGGGTAGGACCTACCACCGGGGAGCTGTTTTTT,CSVRSDRVGPTTGELFF
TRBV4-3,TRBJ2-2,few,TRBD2,TGCGCCAGCAGCCAAGCCCTAGCGGGAGAAAGGGCTACCGGGGAGCTGTTTTTT,CASSQALAGERATGELFF
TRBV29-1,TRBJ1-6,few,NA,TGCAGCGTTGAAGACGGTCCGGGAAATTCACCCCTCCACTTT,CSVEDGPGNSPLHF
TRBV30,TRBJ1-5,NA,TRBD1,TGTGCCTGGAGTCAAACCGGGACAGGGCTCGGACGATCGGTGCCCCAGCATTTT,CAWSQTGTGLGRSVPQHF
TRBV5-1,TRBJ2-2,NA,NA,TGCGCCAGCAGCTTGGAGGTTTGGAGGGGCACCGGGGAGCTGTTTTTT,CASSLEVWRGTGELFF
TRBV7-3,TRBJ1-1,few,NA,TGTGCCAGCAGCTTAAGTTACGTGTCTGAAGCTTTCTTT,CASSLSYVSEAFF
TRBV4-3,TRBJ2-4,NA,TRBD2,TGCGCCAGCAGCCAAGAAGGTAGCGGGAGGGGAAACATTCAGTACTTC,CASSQEGSGRGNIQYF
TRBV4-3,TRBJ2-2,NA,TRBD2,TGCGCCAGCAGCCGACAGACTAGCGGGAGGGCCTCCGGGGAGCTGTTTTTT,CASSRQTSGRASGELFF
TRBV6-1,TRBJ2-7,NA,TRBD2,TGTGCCAGCAGTGCCGGGACTAGCCGTGGGGAGCAGTACTTC,CASSAGTSRGEQYF
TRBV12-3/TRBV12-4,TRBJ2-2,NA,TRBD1,TGTGCCAGCAAACCATCCGGGACAGCGAACACCGGGGAGCTGTTTTTT,CASKPSGTANTGELFF
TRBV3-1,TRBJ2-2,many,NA,TGTGCCAGCAGCCGTGATCCGGGGAGATGGTCCTTATCAGATGCGAACACCGGGGAGCTGTTTTTT,CASSRDPGRWSLSDANTGELFF
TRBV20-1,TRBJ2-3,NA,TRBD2,TGCAGTGCTACAGCGACTAGCGGTTTGGCAGATACGCAGTATTTT,CSATATSGLADTQYF
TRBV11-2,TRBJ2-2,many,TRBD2,TGTGCCAGCAGCTTACTAGCGGGAGGTTACACCGGGGAGCTGTTTTTT,CASSLLAGGYTGELFF
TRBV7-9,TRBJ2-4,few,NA,TGTGCCAGCAGCCTCCGGGACTCAAGAAGGAACATTCAGTACTTC,CASSLRDSRRNIQYF
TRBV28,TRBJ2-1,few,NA,TGTGCCACCCTTCAGACGGTGACTGAGCAGTTCTTC,CATLQTVTEQFF
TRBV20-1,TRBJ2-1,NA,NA,TGCAGTGCCCCCGGGACCGCCCATGAGCAGTTCTTC,CSAPGTAHEQFF
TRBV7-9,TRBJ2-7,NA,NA,TGTGCCAGCAGGTTCCAGGGCGAGCAGTACTTC,CASRFQGEQYF
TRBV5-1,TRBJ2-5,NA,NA,TGCGCCAGCAGCTTGGCCGCCAACCTGGAGACCCAGTACTTC,CASSLAANLETQYF
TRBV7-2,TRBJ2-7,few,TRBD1,TGTGCCAGCAGCTTATGGCAGGGGGCGAACGAGCAGTACTTC,CASSLWQGANEQYF
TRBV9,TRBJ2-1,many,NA,TGTGCCAGCAGCTTGGGACCGCCGGATGAGCAGTTCTTC,CASSLGPPDEQFF
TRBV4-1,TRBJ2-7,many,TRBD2,TGCGCCAGCAGCCAACCTGGACTAGGAGCCTACGAGCAGTACTTC,CASSQPGLGAYEQYF
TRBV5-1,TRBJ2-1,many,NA,TGCGCCAGCAGCTCCCCTAATCGAGGTGAGCAGTTCTTC,CASSSPNRGEQFF
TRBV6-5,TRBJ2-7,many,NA,TGTGCCAGCAGTTCCCCGAAATTCTACGAGCAGTACTTC,CASSSPKFYEQYF
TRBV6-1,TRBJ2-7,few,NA,TGTGTCACGGATCTTGAGGTAGGGTTAGGCTACGAGCAGTACTTC,CVTDLEVGLGYEQYF
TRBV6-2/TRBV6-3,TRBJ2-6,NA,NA,TGTGCCAGCAGTCAGATCGGGTCTGGGGCCAACGTCCTGACTTTC,CASSQIGSGANVLTF
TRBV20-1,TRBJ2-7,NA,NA,TGCAGTGCTAGACCTTACGAGCAGTACTTC,CSARPYEQYF
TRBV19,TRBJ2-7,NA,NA,TGTGCCAGTAGTGGTTCTAGGGAGACGGGCGAGCAGTACTTC,CASSGSRETGEQYF
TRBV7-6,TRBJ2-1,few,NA,TGTGCCAGCAGCTTAGTGGCAGGGCATGAGCAGTTCTTC,CASSLVAGHEQFF
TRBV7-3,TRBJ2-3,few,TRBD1,TGTGCCAGCAGCCCCCAGGACAGGGGTCTTGCAGATACGCAGTATTTT,CASSPQDRGLADTQYF
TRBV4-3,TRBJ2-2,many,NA,TGCGCCAGCAGCCCCAGCGGGCCCACCGGGGAGCTGTTTTTT,CASSPSGPTGELFF
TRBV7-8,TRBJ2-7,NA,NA,TGTGCCAGCAGCCCCCGGACAGCTATAGTCTACGAGCAGTACTTC,CASSPRTAIVYEQYF
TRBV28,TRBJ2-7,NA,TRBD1,TGTGCCAGCAGGACAGGGGGAAGCAACGAGCAGTACTTC,CASRTGGSNEQYF
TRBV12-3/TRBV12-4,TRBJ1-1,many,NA,TGTGCCAGCAGTTTAAATGGTGGTCAGAACACTGAAGCTTTCTTT,CASSLNGGQNTEAFF
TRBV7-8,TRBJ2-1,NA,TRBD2,TGTGCCAGCTGCGGGAGGTCCTACAATGAGCAGTTCTTC,CASCGRSYNEQFF
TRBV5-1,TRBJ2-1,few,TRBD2,TGCGCCAGCAGCATCATCGGGGGGAGTCAGCAGTTCTTC,CASSIIGGSQQFF
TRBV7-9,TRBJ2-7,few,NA,TGTGCCAGCAGCTTAGAAAGGGCAGGTGCTATCTACGAGCAGTACTTC,CASSLERAGAIYEQYF
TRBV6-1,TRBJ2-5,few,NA,TGTGCCAGCAGTCCCCAGGGATGGGAGACCCAGTACTTC,CASSPQGWETQYF
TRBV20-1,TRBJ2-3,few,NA,TGCAGTGCCCCCCGGGGCGGCAACACAGATACGCAGTATTTT,CSAPRGGNTDTQYF
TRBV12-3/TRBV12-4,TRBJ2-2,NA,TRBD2,TGTGCCAGCAGTTTGCGGGGGACTAGCGGGAGTATCACCGGGGAGCTGTTTTTT,CASSLRGTSGSITGELFF
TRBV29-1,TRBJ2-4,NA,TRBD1,TGCAGCGTTGCACGACAGGGGGAGAAAAACATTCAGTACTTC,CSVARQGEKNIQYF
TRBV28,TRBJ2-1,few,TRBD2,TGTGCCAGCAGTTTTTGGACTAGCGGGAGAGAGGAGCAGTTCTTC,CASSFWTSGREEQFF
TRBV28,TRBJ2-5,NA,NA,TGTGCCAGCAGTTTAGAGACAGATCAAGAGACCCAGTACTTC,CASSLETDQETQYF
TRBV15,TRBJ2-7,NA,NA,TGTGCCACCAGCAGAGATAGGGGGGACATCACCTACGAGCAGTACTTC,CATSRDRGDITYEQYF
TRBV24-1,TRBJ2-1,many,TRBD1,TGTGCCACCAGTGCTACAGGGGATCCTCCTTACAATGAGCAGTTCTTC,CATSATGDPPYNEQFF
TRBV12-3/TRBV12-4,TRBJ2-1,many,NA,TGTGCCAGCAGTTCCACCGCCGGCGGGAATGAGCAGTTCTTC,CASSSTAGGNEQFF
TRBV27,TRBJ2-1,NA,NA,TGTGCCAGCAGTTTCAAAGAGGACAATGAGCAGTTCTTC,CASSFKEDNEQFF
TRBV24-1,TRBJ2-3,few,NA,TGTGCCACCAGTGATTTCTACCGGCCAGGGGGCACAGATACGCAGTATTTT,CATSDFYRPGGTDTQYF
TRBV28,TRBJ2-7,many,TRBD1,TGTGCCAGCGGTCCGGGGACAGAAAATTACGAGCAGTACTTC,CASGPGTENYEQYF
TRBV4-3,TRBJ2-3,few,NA,TGCGCCAGCAGCCGGCGGAGACCTCCTTTCACAGATACGCAGTATTTT,CASSRRRPPFTDTQYF